The clone carrying this TCR beta chain was counted ten times or more. Antigen: not known. With V trimmed by 3 bases and J by 4 bases, 4 bases remained unmatched. This CDR3 has 15 residues. Germline CDR1 is SEHNR and CDR2 is FQNEAQ (reference sequence). These data belong to a study of human T cells and chemical hapten exposure. Whole-study context: Slight differences in pooled library volume were the main source of varying TCR yields across samples. Overall study findings and caveats: Significantly more large CDR3 similarity clusters arose among expanded TCRs than among controls.

TCRdb re-called the RACE reads through MiXCR, storing one row per CDR3 protein. Seen here are approximately 400,000 distinct CDR3 sequences, approximately 5.1% observed once, and the top ten hold just over 2.5%. Stated time point: pre-sensitization, week 0. Regarding treatment: therapeutic diphenylcyclopropenone sensitization with weekly scalp DPC. RNA extraction used unfractionated whole blood as the source of total RNA. This chain connects TRBV7-9 to TRBJ2-3; 10 nucleotides agree with TRBD2. This TCR derives from a woman between 45 and 65 years old with alopecia areata. Some clones in this sample may be carry-over from other donors' samples. This specimen consisted of whole blood, obtained in connection with sensitization to the hapten diphenylcyclopropenone (DPC). As DNA, the CDR3 is TGTGCCAGCAGCTTTTCTAGCGGGAGCGCAGATACGCAGTATTTT. Amino acids: CASSFSSGSADTQYF.